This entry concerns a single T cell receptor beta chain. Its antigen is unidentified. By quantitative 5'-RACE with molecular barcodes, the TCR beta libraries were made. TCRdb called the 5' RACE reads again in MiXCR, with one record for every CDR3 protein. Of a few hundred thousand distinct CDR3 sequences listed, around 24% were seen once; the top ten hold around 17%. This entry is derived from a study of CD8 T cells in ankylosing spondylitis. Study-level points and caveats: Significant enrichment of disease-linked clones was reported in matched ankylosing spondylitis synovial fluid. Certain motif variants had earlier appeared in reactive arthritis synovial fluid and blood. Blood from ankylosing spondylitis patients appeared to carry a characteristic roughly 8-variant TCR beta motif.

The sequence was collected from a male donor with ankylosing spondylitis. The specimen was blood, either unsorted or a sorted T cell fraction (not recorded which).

Here the CDR3 reads CASSFLPPGQGNTEAFF. The CDR3 DNA reads TGTGCCAGCAGTTTTCTTCCCCCGGGGCAGGGCAACACTGAAGCTTTCTTT. This chain links TRBV27 with TRBJ1-1, with a weak D call TRBD1 (5 bases). V was cut by 3 bases and J by 2 bases, with 19 bases left in between. Germline-derived CDR1 and CDR2 are MNHEY and SMNVEV (reference sequence). CDR3 length: 17 residues.